The 2 T cell receptor beta chains below come from one sample, sequenced in a study of glioma-infiltrating T cells. TCR alpha and beta CDR3 regions were amplified from RNA using iRepertoire nested multiplex PCR. TCRdb reanalysed the multiplex PCR reads using MiXCR and keeps one entry per CDR3 protein. This sample yields 150,000 or so distinct CDR3 sequences, of which approximately 39% are seen a single time; around 20% belongs to the top ten. The sequenced sample consisted of glioma tissue, nonneoplastic brain tissue, or PBMCs (not recorded which). The receptors were sampled from a human donor with low-grade glioma or glioblastoma, undergoing nonglioma brain surgery, or in good health (not recorded which).

This clonotype was picked up a small number of times. The CDR3 coding sequence is TGCAGTGTTCGAAGGGGTAACGCTGATGGCTACACCTTC. Amino acid sequence: CSVRRGNADGYTF. The V gene is TRBV20-1, the J gene TRBJ1-2; TRBD1 might be the D (5 bases). CDR3 length equals 13 residues. Deletions cut 7 bases from V and 6 bases from J, with 18 bases between. The germline V gene has CDR1 DFQATT and CDR2 SNEGSKA (reference sequence).

The rearrangement links TRBV2 to TRBJ1-6; a possible D gene is TRBD1 (5 bases). This CDR3 has 15 residues. Trimming removed 4 bases at V and 4 bases at J, with 11 bases between. In germline, CDR1 is SNHLY, CDR2 FYNNEI. The CDR3, as DNA: TGTGCCAGCAGTGCTTCGACAGATTATAATTCACCCCTCCACTTT. This sequence encodes CASSASTDYNSPLHF. Looking up the rest from reference TRBV2 and TRBJ1-6 gives the full variable domain: EPEVTQTPSHQVTQMGQEVILRCVPISNHLYFYWYRQILGQKVEFLVSFYNNEISEKSEIFDDQFSVERPDGSNFTLKIRSTKLEDSAMYFCASSASTDYNSPLHFGNGTRLTVT.